These T cell receptor beta chains were read from a single sample in a study of OX40 agonist ivuxolimab in advanced cancers. The data were produced by immunoSEQ multiplex PCR, yet TCRdb's version contains in-frame clones alone and is incomplete. This table has roughly 70,000 clones, 88% appearing once. The material was CD4+ or CD8+ T cells sorted from blood, obtained in a trial of the OX40 agonist ivuxolimab. All receptors come from an adult with an advanced solid tumor such as melanoma, head and neck, liver or kidney cancer. The CDR3 runs from the conserved cysteine through the conserved F or W. The D gene is left open where the match is weak. The size entry is marked missing in some rows and otherwise reads once, few, many or a size class.

few,TRBV30,TRBJ2-7,-,CAWEVSQQYEQYF,TGTGCCTGGGAGGTCTCACAGCAGTACGAGCAGTACTTC
-,TRBV19,TRBJ2-5,TRBD2,CASSIGLAGGETQYF,TGTGCCAGTAGTATAGGACTAGCGGGAGGAGAGACCCAGTACTTC
-,TRBV5-4,TRBJ2-7,-,CASSPGDLHSKVQYF,TGTGCCAGCAGCCCCGGGGACCTTCACAGCAAGGTGCAGTACTTC
-,TRBV7-9,TRBJ2-5,-,CASSLVISGFQETQYF,TGTGCCAGCAGCTTAGTGATCTCAGGCTTTCAAGAGACCCAGTACTTC
once,TRBV5-6,TRBJ2-7,TRBD1,CASSLFDRGESEQYF,TGTGCCAGCAGCCTCTTCGACAGGGGTGAAAGTGAGCAGTACTTC
-,TRBV5-6,TRBJ1-1,TRBD1,CASSYIQGSNTEAFF,TGTGCCAGCAGCTACATACAGGGGTCGAACACTGAAGCTTTCTTT
-,TRBV28,TRBJ2-3,TRBD2,CASSPRTSGRISTDTQYF,TGTGCCAGCAGTCCACGGACTAGCGGGAGGATTAGCACAGATACGCAGTATTTT
-,TRBV10-1,TRBJ1-2,TRBD1,CASSPGTEDYGYTF,TGCGCCAGCAGTCCCGGGACAGAAGACTATGGCTACACCTTC
-,TRBV5-8,TRBJ2-2,-,CASSLGGINTGELFF,TGTGCCAGCAGCTTGGGGGGAATAAACACCGGGGAGCTGTTTTTT
-,TRBV11-2,TRBJ2-7,-,CASSLVYEQYF,TGTGCCAGCAGCCTAGTCTACGAGCAGTACTTC
-,TRBV30,TRBJ2-1,-,CACAMGSSYNEQFF,TGTGCCTGTGCCATGGGGAGCTCCTACAATGAGCAGTTCTTC
-,TRBV5-5,TRBJ2-1,-,CASSFLDREQFF,TGTGCCAGCAGCTTCTTGGACAGAGAGCAGTTCTTC
once,TRBV9,TRBJ2-5,-,CASSLGPVRQETQYF,TGTGCCAGCAGCCTTGGGCCAGTGCGTCAAGAGACCCAGTACTTC
-,TRBV9,TRBJ2-7,TRBD2,CASSPLGTRIGSSYEQYF,TGTGCCAGCAGCCCCCTTGGGACTAGGATTGGGTCCTCCTACGAGCAGTACTTC
-,TRBV7-3,TRBJ1-1,TRBD1,CASSLSGGQGMWNTEAFF,TGTGCCAGCAGCTTAAGCGGTGGACAGGGGATGTGGAACACTGAAGCTTTCTTT
-,TRBV19,TRBJ1-4,-,CASSTTNEKLFF,TGTGCCTCTAGTACGACTAATGAAAAACTGTTTTTT
-,TRBV10-2,TRBJ2-7,-,CASRSGTVSYEQYF,TGCGCCAGCAGGTCCGGGACCGTCTCCTACGAGCAGTACTTC
-,TRBV11-3,TRBJ2-2,-,CASSYSDWSLTGELFF,TGTGCCAGCAGCTATTCCGACTGGTCCTTAACCGGGGAGCTGTTTTTT
-,TRBV27,TRBJ2-2,-,CASRRAADLNTGELFF,TGTGCCAGCCGCCGCGCGGCGGATCTGAACACCGGGGAGCTGTTTTTT
-,TRBV6-1,TRBJ1-2,-,CASSGLGTRRGYGYTF,TGTGCCAGCAGTGGACTCGGGACCCGACGTGGCTATGGCTACACCTTC
-,TRBV4-1,TRBJ1-5,-,CASSQGRGESWPQHF,TGCGCCAGCAGCCAAGGACGGGGGGAAAGTTGGCCCCAGCATTTT
-,TRBV6-1,TRBJ2-7,-,CASRGPSYEQYF,TGTGCCAGCAGGGGTCCCTCCTACGAGCAGTACTTC
-,TRBV30,TRBJ1-1,-,CAWSYMNTEAFF,TGTGCCTGGAGTTATATGAACACTGAAGCTTTCTTT
once,TRBV6-6,TRBJ1-2,-,CASTLLRADYGYTF,TGTGCCAGCACTCTACTCCGGGCCGACTATGGCTACACCTTC